This is a list of T cell receptor beta chains from one sample in a study of blood T cell repertoires in COVID-19. Clones were sequenced by immunoSEQ multiplex PCR, and TCRdb holds only the in-frame ones, with some missing. The sample lists more than 300,000 clones, approximately 91% seen once, with about 0.78% in the top ten. Sequencing was done on a sample of PBMCs or T cells enriched from blood (not recorded which). Receptors originate from a woman aged 40 to 50 who had been exposed to COVID-19. The CDR3 runs from the conserved cysteine through the conserved F or W. The order of the fields is V gene, J gene, clone size, D gene, CDR3 DNA, CDR3 protein. A D gene is named only where the DNA matches it firmly. A row's size may be missing; if present it is once, few, many or a size class.

>TRBV18|TRBJ2-3|few|-
TGTGCCAGCTCACCACCGTCGACAGGAACAGATACGCAGTATTTT
CASSPPSTGTDTQYF
>TRBV19|TRBJ2-5|-|TRBD2
TGTGCCAGTAGTATAGGAGCGGGAGCGACCCAAGAGACCCAGTACTTC
CASSIGAGATQETQYF
>TRBV3-1/TRBV3-2|TRBJ1-2|-|-
TGTGCCAGCAGCCAGCGAGGGCCCCTGGGCTACACCTTC
CASSQRGPLGYTF
>TRBV7-2|TRBJ2-3|-|-
TGTGCCAGCAGCCCCGGGGCTTGGGGGGGCACAGATACGCAGTATTTT
CASSPGAWGGTDTQYF
>TRBV6-2/TRBV6-3|TRBJ1-5|-|TRBD1
TGTGCCAGCAGTACCTCCCCGGGACAGGCGGATAGCAATCAGCCCCAGCATTTT
CASSTSPGQADSNQPQHF
>TRBV30|TRBJ1-1|-|-
TGTGCCTGGAGTGTATCTGTGAACACTGAAGCTTTCTTT
CAWSVSVNTEAFF
>TRBV2|TRBJ1-1|many|TRBD1
TGTGCCAGCAGTCTAACAGGGGGCTCGGAAGCTTTCTTT
CASSLTGGSEAFF
>TRBV5-1|TRBJ2-3|-|-
TGCGCCAGCAGCCGGGCGGACACCACAGATACGCAGTATTTT
CASSRADTTDTQYF
>TRBV19|TRBJ2-1|many|TRBD1
TGTGCCAGTAGTATACAGGGGGCCGGAGTCTACAATGAGCAGTTCTTC
CASSIQGAGVYNEQFF
>TRBV19|TRBJ2-3|-|-
TGTGCCAGTAGTATCCTCACAGATACGCAGTATTTT
CASSILTDTQYF
>TRBV5-6|TRBJ2-3|once|TRBD1
TGTGCCAGCAGCTTGTTTAGGACAGGGGGCGACACGCAGTATTTT
CASSLFRTGGDTQYF
>TRBV15|TRBJ1-4|once|TRBD1
TGTGCCACCAGCGACCGGGACAGGGAGGCTAATGAAAAACTGTTTTTT
CATSDRDREANEKLFF
>TRBV5-5|TRBJ1-3|-|-
TGTGCCAGCAGCTTGGCCGTCGACAGCTCTGGAAACACCATATATTTT
CASSLAVDSSGNTIYF
>TRBV24-1|TRBJ2-2|once|TRBD2
TGTGCCACCAGCCGGACTAGTAACACCGGGGAGCTGTTTTTT
CATSRTSNTGELFF
>TRBV3-1/TRBV3-2|TRBJ1-2|-|-
TGTGCCAGCAGCCAATCGAACTATGGCTACACCTTC
CASSQSNYGYTF
>TRBV7-9|TRBJ1-1|-|-
TGTGCCAGCAGTCTAGGGGATGGTTACACTGAAGCTTTCTTT
CASSLGDGYTEAFF
>TRBV7-9|TRBJ2-1|-|TRBD2
TGTGCCAGCAGCTTAGGCCTAGCGGGAGACTACAATGAGCAGTTCTTC
CASSLGLAGDYNEQFF
>TRBV5-1|TRBJ1-5|-|TRBD1
TGCGCCAGGTTGGCAGGGGGAATGGGACAGCCCCAGCATTTT
CARLAGGMGQPQHF
>TRBV13|TRBJ1-2|-|-
TGTGCCAGCAGCTTAGTTACCGGGGACAAGGGCTACACCTTC
CASSLVTGDKGYTF
>TRBV5-5|TRBJ2-5|-|-
TGTGCCAGCAGCTTGGCGCCGAGCGGACGGGGAAGCGAGACCCAGTACTTC
CASSLAPSGRGSETQYF
>TRBV19|TRBJ1-2|-|-
TGTGCCAGTAGTATGTTGTCAGGGGCTCGCGGCTACACCTTC
CASSMLSGARGYTF
>TRBV6-2/TRBV6-3|TRBJ2-7|-|TRBD1
TGTGCCAGCAGTGGACAGGGGACGGGCGAGCAGTACTTC
CASSGQGTGEQYF
>TRBV9|TRBJ2-5|-|-
TGTGCCAGCAGCGTTGGGCGGGGCCTGGGGGAGACCCAGTACTTC
CASSVGRGLGETQYF
>TRBV19|TRBJ2-7|-|TRBD1
TGTGCCAGTAGTAAGGCGAAAGGGACAGCCAAAATTTCCTCCTACGAGCAGTACTTC
CASSKAKGTAKISSYEQYF